Listed below are T cell receptor beta chains from one sample, sequenced in a study of cytomegalovirus exposure and HLA in healthy donors. TCRdb's copy holds only in-frame clones and misses some; the assay was immunoSEQ multiplex PCR. Of roughly 310,000 clones detected, roughly 86% appear once; the ten largest clones hold about 0.96%. Sequencing used PBMCs. Source of these receptors: a man aged 25 to 45 in good health and CMV-seronegative. CDR3s include the opening cysteine and the closing phenylalanine or tryptophan. The order of the fields is clone size, V gene, J gene, D gene, CDR3 DNA, CDR3 protein. A D gene is named only where the DNA matches it firmly. Size tells how often a clone was seen (once, few, many) or the class of an expanded clone, and some rows leave it out.

clone_size: NA; v_call: TRBV5-6; j_call: TRBJ2-1; d_call: TRBD2; cdr3_nt: TGTGCCAGCAGCACCATGGGACTAGCGGGGACCAATGAGCAGTTCTTC; cdr3_aa: CASSTMGLAGTNEQFF
clone_size: NA; v_call: TRBV19; j_call: TRBJ1-4; d_call: TRBD1; cdr3_nt: TGTGCCAGTAGTACACAGGGGCTTGGGGAAAAACTGTTTTTT; cdr3_aa: CASSTQGLGEKLFF
clone_size: NA; v_call: TRBV6-5; j_call: TRBJ2-2; d_call: NA; cdr3_nt: TGTGCCAGCGGGAGATGGGACTCCTACACCGGGGAGCTGTTTTTT; cdr3_aa: CASGRWDSYTGELFF
clone_size: once; v_call: TRBV6-1; j_call: TRBJ2-5; d_call: TRBD2; cdr3_nt: TGTGCCAGCAGTGAAGCGGTTTATTGGCGGGGGAAAGAGACCCAGTACTTC; cdr3_aa: CASSEAVYWRGKETQYF
clone_size: NA; v_call: TRBV4-3; j_call: TRBJ1-1; d_call: NA; cdr3_nt: TGCGCCAGCAGCCAAGATAGTGTCCGATACACTGAAGCTTTCTTT; cdr3_aa: CASSQDSVRYTEAFF
clone_size: NA; v_call: TRBV9; j_call: TRBJ2-3; d_call: TRBD1; cdr3_nt: TGTGCCAGCAGCGAGTGGACAGGGGTAGATACGCAGTATTTT; cdr3_aa: CASSEWTGVDTQYF
clone_size: NA; v_call: TRBV16; j_call: TRBJ2-4; d_call: NA; cdr3_nt: TGTGCCAGCAGCCAGGGCACCACCGTAGCCAAAAACATTCAGTACTTC; cdr3_aa: CASSQGTTVAKNIQYF
clone_size: NA; v_call: TRBV5-1; j_call: TRBJ2-3; d_call: NA; cdr3_nt: TGCGCCAGCAGCTTGGTGGTGTCGGGTGATACGCAGTATTTT; cdr3_aa: CASSLVVSGDTQYF
clone_size: NA; v_call: TRBV10-3; j_call: TRBJ2-3; d_call: NA; cdr3_nt: TGTGCCATCAGCGCTAGCGTCGGGACAGATACGCAGTATTTT; cdr3_aa: CAISASVGTDTQYF
clone_size: NA; v_call: TRBV11-2; j_call: TRBJ1-2; d_call: NA; cdr3_nt: TGTGCCAGCAGCTTAAGGGAGAACTATGGCTACACCTTC; cdr3_aa: CASSLRENYGYTF
clone_size: NA; v_call: TRBV5-1; j_call: TRBJ1-1; d_call: TRBD1; cdr3_nt: TGCGCCAGCAGCTTGGGAGAATATCGATCAGGGGGCACGGCTGAAGCTTTCTTT; cdr3_aa: CASSLGEYRSGGTAEAFF
clone_size: NA; v_call: TRBV5-6; j_call: TRBJ1-2; d_call: TRBD1; cdr3_nt: TGTGCCAGCAGCTTGGGACAGGGGGCGAATGGCTACACCTTC; cdr3_aa: CASSLGQGANGYTF
clone_size: NA; v_call: TRBV4-3; j_call: TRBJ1-3; d_call: NA; cdr3_nt: TGCGCCAGCAGCCAAGAATCCGTCTCTGGAAACACCATATATTTT; cdr3_aa: CASSQESVSGNTIYF
clone_size: NA; v_call: TRBV6-1; j_call: TRBJ1-2; d_call: NA; cdr3_nt: TGTGCCAGCAGTGAATGGCAGGCAGCTAACTATGGCTACACCTTC; cdr3_aa: CASSEWQAANYGYTF
clone_size: NA; v_call: TRBV19; j_call: TRBJ2-5; d_call: TRBD2; cdr3_nt: TGTGCCAGTTCCAAAGCGACTAGCGTATTCCAAGAGACCCAGTACTTC; cdr3_aa: CASSKATSVFQETQYF
clone_size: once; v_call: TRBV6-1; j_call: TRBJ2-7; d_call: TRBD2; cdr3_nt: TGTGCCAGCAGTGGGACTAGCTTCGGTCGGGAGCAGTACTTC; cdr3_aa: CASSGTSFGREQYF
clone_size: NA; v_call: TRBV30; j_call: TRBJ1-4; d_call: TRBD1; cdr3_nt: TGTGCCTTAGCTAGGACAGGGGCAACTAATGAAAAACTGTTTTTT; cdr3_aa: CALARTGATNEKLFF
clone_size: NA; v_call: TRBV11-2; j_call: TRBJ1-2; d_call: TRBD1; cdr3_nt: TGTGCCAGCAGCTTAGGACAGGGTTGGGGCTACACCTTC; cdr3_aa: CASSLGQGWGYTF